This T cell receptor beta chain was sequenced during a study of neurological immune-mediated disorders. Study results and limitations: The study found no CDR3 amino acid sequences shared by expanded clones across subjects, suggesting private repertoires in all groups. While HTLV-1-associated myelopathy showed the greatest TCR clonal expansion, multiple sclerosis showed the least, falling below healthy controls.

5'RACE generated cDNA with 10-nucleotide random UMIs. Every sequencing run gave over 200 million TCR-beta sequences, taken from 15-18 subjects. MiXCR was run by TCRdb on the 5' RACE reads, yielding one entry per CDR3 protein. Here the sample spans about 38,000 distinct CDR3 sequences, over 8.5% being singletons. The CDR3 covers 15 residues. CDR1 is SGHRS, CDR2 YFSETQ, per germline. Deletions cut 2 bases from V and 6 bases from J, with 16 bases between. This clonotype showed up many times. Its target is not known. Time point described: technical triplicate 1. Sequenced input: PBMCs. The chain joins TRBV5-1 to TRBJ2-3, with D unresolved. This TCR was recovered from a man between 60 and 70 years old with HTLV-1-associated myelopathy (HAM/TSP). The CDR3 region is CASSLAPAGQDTQYF. CDR3 sequence (DNA): TGCGCCAGCAGCTTAGCCCCTGCCGGTCAGGATACGCAGTATTTT.